The rows below give T cell receptor beta chains drawn from one sample of a study of T-cell memory formation after mild COVID-19. MiXCR, applied by TCRdb to the 5' RACE reads, yields one record per CDR3 protein. The data contain 550,000 to 600,000 distinct CDR3 sequences, about a fifth of them singletons. Input material: PBMCs or a T cell subset sorted from them (not recorded which). The receptors were sampled from an adult woman who had mild COVID-19 (a few samples of this study predate the infection). Cell type and time point are not known. CDR3s include the opening cysteine and the closing phenylalanine or tryptophan. A D gene is named only where the DNA matches it firmly. The size field is filled for only some rows; it gives once, few, many or a size class.

clone_size: -; d_call: TRBD2; cdr3_length: 14; j_call: TRBJ2-5; v_call: TRBV5-1; cdr3_nt: TGCGCCAGCAAATTACGGGGGGTCCAAGAGACCCAGTACTTC; cdr3_aa: CASKLRGVQETQYF
clone_size: -; d_call: -; cdr3_length: 18; j_call: TRBJ1-1; v_call: TRBV4-2; cdr3_nt: TGTGCCAGCAGCCAAGAGGCAACGAGGGGGGCTGGGAACACTGAAGCTTTCTTT; cdr3_aa: CASSQEATRGAGNTEAFF
clone_size: -; d_call: -; cdr3_length: 14; j_call: TRBJ2-4; v_call: TRBV18; cdr3_nt: TGTGCCAGCTCACGCGGACAGTCAGGGGACATTCAGTACTTC; cdr3_aa: CASSRGQSGDIQYF
clone_size: -; d_call: -; cdr3_length: 15; j_call: TRBJ1-1; v_call: TRBV5-5; cdr3_nt: TGTGCCAGCAGCTTGTATTTGGCGGGGAACACTGAAGCTTTCTTT; cdr3_aa: CASSLYLAGNTEAFF
clone_size: few; d_call: TRBD2; cdr3_length: 17; j_call: TRBJ2-2; v_call: TRBV11-3; cdr3_nt: TGTGCCAGCAGCTTCCTCAGACTAGCGGGAAACACCGGGGAGCTGTTTTTT; cdr3_aa: CASSFLRLAGNTGELFF
clone_size: -; d_call: -; cdr3_length: 14; j_call: TRBJ2-7; v_call: TRBV7-2; cdr3_nt: TGTGCCAGCAGCATGGGCGGATCTCGCTACGAGCAGTACTTC; cdr3_aa: CASSMGGSRYEQYF
clone_size: -; d_call: -; cdr3_length: 14; j_call: TRBJ2-3; v_call: TRBV9; cdr3_nt: TGTGCCAGCAGCGTTTCCTCGCTCACAGATACGCAGTATTTT; cdr3_aa: CASSVSSLTDTQYF
clone_size: few; d_call: -; cdr3_length: 14; j_call: TRBJ1-2; v_call: TRBV7-3; cdr3_nt: TGTGCCAGCAGCTTAGCAGGGTATGGGTATGGCTACACCTTC; cdr3_aa: CASSLAGYGYGYTF
clone_size: many; d_call: TRBD2; cdr3_length: 15; j_call: TRBJ2-2; v_call: TRBV12-3/TRBV12-4; cdr3_nt: TGTGCCAGCAGCGCGGGACTATTCAACACCGGGGAGCTGTTTTTT; cdr3_aa: CASSAGLFNTGELFF
clone_size: -; d_call: TRBD2; cdr3_length: 13; j_call: TRBJ2-7; v_call: TRBV20-1; cdr3_nt: TGCAGTGCCACCCGGGGGGGCCTCTACGAGCAGTACTTC; cdr3_aa: CSATRGGLYEQYF